This TCR beta chain appears in the sequencing data of a study of blood T cell repertoires in COVID-19 (TCRdb year 2020). At the level of the whole study: The collaborator samples originated in the United States, Italy and Spain and spanned the acute and convalescent phases of COVID-19. The prospective study material was composed of cDNA or gDNA derived from T cells, B-cell-depleted T cells, or PBMCs. Deeply sampled blood TCRbeta repertoires from subjects exposed to, actively infected with, or recovered from COVID-19 were included in the dataset. A freely available public database, intended as a resource for researchers studying the immune response to SARS-CoV-2, is where the repertoires were released. The samples were drawn from two sources: the first 160 participants of the ongoing ImmuneRACE study, and 1,200 or so subjects contributed by 6 global collaborators. Nearly every sample came with metadata listing a de-identified subject ID, COVID-19 status, age in years and sex. Where available, HLA class I and class II types were obtained from metadata supplied by the sample provider rather than from assay-based typing. General conclusions and limits of the study: How much clinical and demographic metadata was included differed by source and by participant, and the metadata was provided uncurated.

Spanning cysteine to phenylalanine, the CDR3 consists of 20 amino acids. The CDR3 DNA has 60 bases and is translated from base 1. CDR1 and CDR2, per the germline V gene, are SNHLY and FYNNEI. The germline V end is reduced by 7 bases and the J end by 1 base; junction bases left unmatched: 14. TCRbeta CDR3 regions were amplified from genomic DNA by means of the immunoSEQ Assay, a bias-controlled multiplex PCR. In the original analysis: Within the assay, amplification of reference gene primers was used to estimate how many nucleated cells each sample contained. To quantify the absolute abundance of each unique TCRbeta CDR3 rearrangement, sequence reads were collapsed and filtered. For each sample, productive Simpson clonality was calculated by taking the square root of Simpson's diversity index across productive rearrangements. TCRdb stores this immuneACCESS table with in-frame sequences only. Part of the clones is absent; in the studies checked, under half of the shortfall reflects unresolved V genes, and no reason is known for the rest. D and trimming come from the DNA, and the V and J calls and clone size come from that table. The sample includes approximately 240,000 clones, with around 88% observed a single time. Clones ranked in the top ten supply roughly 3% of the sample.

Samples from volunteer blood donors who had recovered from COVID-19 were contributed by a second Seattle source. Each collaborating institution followed its own protocols to collect whole blood in K2EDTA tubes. For TCRbeta analysis, collaborators shipped samples in one of three forms: frozen whole blood, isolated PBMCs, or DNA extracted from either of those sample types. Notes on this clone: Its binding antigen is unknown. No base-level quality is on record; no much larger clone is a single base apart.

The chain joins TRBV2 to TRBJ2-6, and 12 bases in between align with TRBD1. Material for sequencing was peripheral blood. The receptor was derived from a woman younger than 45 who had recovered from COVID-19. The CDR3 amino acid sequence is: CASKDNQGQGALSGANVLTF. The DNA is TGTGCCAGCAAAGACAACCAGGGACAGGGGGCCTTATCTGGGGCCAACGTCCTGACTTTC.